This entry concerns a single TCR beta chain. Its antigen is not identified. These data belong to a study of shared clonotypes between healthy human individuals. Points from the study as a whole: Against clonotypes common to all four donors, non-shared ones had lower generation probabilities. In the sorted subsets, rarefaction showed sequencing was incomplete despite large depth.

The V gene end was trimmed by 4 bases and the J gene end by 8 bases; junction bases not matched to a gene: 9. The CDR3 length is 14 residues. In germline, CDR1 is MDHEN, CDR2 SYDVKM. Clones were read by immunoSEQ multiplex PCR, and TCRdb kept only the in-frame ones, dropping some. The profile shows about 2.3 million clones, just under 95% of them singletons. The sample was naive CD4+ T cells from PBMCs. The subset was: CD45RA+ positively selected. This receptor was identified in a man aged 18 to 29 in good health. Some clones in this sample may be carry-over from other donors' samples. The rearrangement uses TRBV28 and TRBJ1-2, with TRBD1 identical over 8 bases. CDR3 region: CASSSGQGGKGYTF. In nucleotides, the CDR3 is TGTGCCAGCAGTTCAGGACAGGGTGGTAAAGGCTACACCTTC.